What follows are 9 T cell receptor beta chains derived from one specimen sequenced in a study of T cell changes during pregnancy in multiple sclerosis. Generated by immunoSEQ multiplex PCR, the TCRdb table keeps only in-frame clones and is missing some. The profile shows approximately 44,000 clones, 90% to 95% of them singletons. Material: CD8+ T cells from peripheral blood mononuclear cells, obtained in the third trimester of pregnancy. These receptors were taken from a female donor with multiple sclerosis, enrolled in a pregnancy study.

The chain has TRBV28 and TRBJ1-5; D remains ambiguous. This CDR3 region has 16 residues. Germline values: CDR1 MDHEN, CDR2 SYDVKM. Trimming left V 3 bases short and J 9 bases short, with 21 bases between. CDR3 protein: CASSFNTLGVLPPQHF. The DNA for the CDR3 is TGTGCCAGCAGTTTTAACACATTGGGAGTTTTACCGCCCCAGCATTTT.

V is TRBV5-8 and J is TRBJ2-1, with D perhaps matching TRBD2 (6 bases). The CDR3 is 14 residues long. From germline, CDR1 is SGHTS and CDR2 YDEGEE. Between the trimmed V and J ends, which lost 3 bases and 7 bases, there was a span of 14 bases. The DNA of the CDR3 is TGTGCCAGCAGCTGGATGGTCGGGGGTAATGAGCAGTTCTTC. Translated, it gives CASSWMVGGNEQFF.

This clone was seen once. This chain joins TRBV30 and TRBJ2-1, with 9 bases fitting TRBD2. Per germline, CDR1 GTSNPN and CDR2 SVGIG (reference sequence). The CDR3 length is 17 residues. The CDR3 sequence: CAGGGGEAKTSYNEQFF. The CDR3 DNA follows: TGTGCTGGCGGCGGGGGGGAAGCCAAGACGTCCTACAATGAGCAGTTCTTC.

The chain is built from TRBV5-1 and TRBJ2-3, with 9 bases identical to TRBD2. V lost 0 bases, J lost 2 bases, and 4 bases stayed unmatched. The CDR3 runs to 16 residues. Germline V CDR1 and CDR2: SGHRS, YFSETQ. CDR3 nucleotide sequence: TGCGCCAGCAGCTTGGTGCTAGCGGGATACACAGATACGCAGTATTTT. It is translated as CASSLVLAGYTDTQYF. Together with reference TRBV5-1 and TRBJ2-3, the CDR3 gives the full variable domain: KAGVTQTPRYLIKTRGQQVTLSCSPISGHRSVSWYQQTPGQGLQFLFEYFSETQRNKGNFPGRFSGRQFSNSRSEMNVSTLELGDSALYLCASSLVLAGYTDTQYFGPGTRLTVL.

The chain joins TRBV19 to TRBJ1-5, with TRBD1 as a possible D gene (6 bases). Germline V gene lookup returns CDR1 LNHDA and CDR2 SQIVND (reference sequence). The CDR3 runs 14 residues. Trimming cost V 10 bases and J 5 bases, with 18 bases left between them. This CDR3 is CATSRDTFDQPQHF. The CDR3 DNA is TGTGCCACGTCCCGGGACACATTTGATCAGCCCCAGCATTTT.

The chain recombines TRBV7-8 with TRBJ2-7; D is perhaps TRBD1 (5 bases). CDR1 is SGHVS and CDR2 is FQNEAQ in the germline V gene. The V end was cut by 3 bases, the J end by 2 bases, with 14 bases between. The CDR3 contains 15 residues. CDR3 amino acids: CASSFAADSTYEQYF. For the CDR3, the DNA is TGTGCCAGCAGCTTCGCTGCAGACAGCACCTACGAGCAGTACTTC.

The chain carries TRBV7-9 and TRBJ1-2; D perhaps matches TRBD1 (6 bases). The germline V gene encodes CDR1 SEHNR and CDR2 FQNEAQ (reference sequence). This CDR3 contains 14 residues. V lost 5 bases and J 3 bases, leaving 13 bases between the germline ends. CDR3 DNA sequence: TGTGCCAGCAGCGACTATGGGACACACTATGGCTACACCTTC. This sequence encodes CASSDYGTHYGYTF.

CDR3 sequence reads: CASKDRGGYGYTF. In nucleotides, the CDR3 is TGTGCCAGCAAGGACAGGGGAGGGTATGGCTACACCTTC. The V and J genes are TRBV11-3 and TRBJ1-2; TRBD1 aligns across 9 bases. The V gene's germline CDR1 is SGHNT and CDR2 YENEEA. This CDR3 is built from 13 residues. The V and J ends lost 7 bases and 5 bases, in that order; junction bases with no gene match: 5.

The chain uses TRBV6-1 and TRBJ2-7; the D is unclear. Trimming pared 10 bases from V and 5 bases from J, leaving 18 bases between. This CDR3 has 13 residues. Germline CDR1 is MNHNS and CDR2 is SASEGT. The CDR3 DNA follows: TGTGCCAACACGACATTATGGGCCCACGAGCAGTACTTC. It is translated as CANTTLWAHEQYF.